One sample yielded the 16 T cell receptor beta chains listed below, sequenced in a study of blood T cell repertoires in COVID-19. The assay was immunoSEQ multiplex PCR, and TCRdb's table has in-frame clones only and misses some. Among 50,000 to 60,000 clones, 70% to 90% were seen once, and the ten largest hold roughly a quarter. The sequenced sample was peripheral blood. All receptors derive from a human donor in a cohort sampled during active COVID-19.

The rearrangement links TRBV9 to TRBJ2-6, with TRBD1 as a possible D gene (5 bases). There are 15 residues in the CDR3. CDR1 SGDLS and CDR2 YYNGEE come from the germline V gene. The V gene lost 4 bases and the J gene lost 1 base, with 9 bases spanning the gap. In DNA, the CDR3 is TGTGCCAGCAGCCTTACAGGATCTGGGGCCAACGTCCTGACTTTC. This sequence encodes CASSLTGSGANVLTF.

The V gene is TRBV11-3, the J gene TRBJ1-6, with D tentatively TRBD1 (5 bases). V dropped 0 bases and J dropped 7 bases, with 10 bases sitting between them. Germline V gene sequence: CDR1 SGHNT, CDR2 YENEEA. The length of the CDR3 is 15 residues. This chain's CDR3 is CASSLEPRANSPLHF. CDR3 sequence (DNA): TGTGCCAGCAGCTTAGAACCCAGGGCCAATTCACCCCTCCACTTT.

The CDR3 sequence is CASRRDPFSGRAGDTQYF. DNA for the CDR3: TGTGCCAGCAGACGAGACCCCTTTAGCGGGAGGGCCGGAGATACGCAGTATTTT. The rearrangement joins TRBV6-6 to TRBJ2-3; the match to TRBD2 covers 11 bases. The CDR3 runs 18 residues. Trimming removed 6 bases from V and 5 bases from J; junction bases left unmatched: 16. In germline, CDR1 is MNHNY, CDR2 SVGAGI (reference sequence).

This sequence joins TRBV10-2 and TRBJ1-2; no reliable D call. Trimming cost V 7 bases and J 1 base, with 13 bases left between them. CDR1 and CDR2 (germline): WSHSY, SAAADI. This CDR3 region has 14 residues. The CDR3 nucleotides read TGCGCCAGCACCTTCGGAGAGGGTAACTATGGCTACACCTTC. Protein sequence: CASTFGEGNYGYTF.

The chain couples TRBV5-1 to TRBJ1-1; 9 nucleotides align to TRBD1. The trim removed 4 bases at V and 4 bases at J, leaving 5 bases unmatched. Germline V gene data show CDR1 as SGHRS and CDR2 as YFSETQ. The CDR3 length is 14 residues. The CDR3, as DNA: TGCGCCAGCAGCACACAGGGGGCGGGCACTGAAGCTTTCTTT. As protein: CASSTQGAGTEAFF.

The chain recombines TRBV11-2 with TRBJ1-4; D unresolved. This CDR3 spans 14 amino acids. The germline CDR1 and CDR2 sequences are SGHAT and FQNNGV. The V end lost 3 bases, the J end lost 3 bases, and 8 bases lay between the germline ends. DNA of the CDR3: TGTGCCAGCAGCTTTGCCGGGGCTAATGAAAAACTGTTTTTT. Translating it yields CASSFAGANEKLFF.

The chain uses TRBV27 and TRBJ1-4, with D possibly matching TRBD1 (5 bases). The ends were cut back, 8 bases at V and 3 bases at J, with 13 bases in the middle. This CDR3 is 14 amino acids long. Per germline, CDR1 MNHEY and CDR2 SMNVEV (reference sequence). CDR3 sequence: CASQEGGANEKLFF. In nucleotides, the CDR3 is TGTGCCAGCCAAGAGGGAGGGGCTAATGAAAAACTGTTTTTT.

The chain carries TRBV10-3 and TRBJ2-5, with 7 bases matching TRBD1. Trimming cost V 5 bases and J 4 bases; bases outside gene matches: 7. The CDR3 is made up of 14 amino acids. CDR1 is ENHRY and CDR2 is SYGVKD in the germline V gene. CDR3 residues: CAISPRGQGETQYF. DNA for the CDR3: TGTGCCATCAGTCCGAGGGGGCAGGGAGAGACCCAGTACTTC.

The chain has TRBV18 and TRBJ1-4; TRBD1 might be the D (6 bases). V was trimmed by 1 base and J by 4 bases, leaving 13 bases between them. The length of the CDR3 is 16 residues. Germline V CDR1 and CDR2: KGHSH, LQKENI. This CDR3 reads CASSPRGQINNEKLFF. The CDR3 nucleotides are TGTGCCAGCTCACCACGCGGACAGATCAATAATGAAAAACTGTTTTTT.

The chain links TRBV27 to TRBJ2-4; the D gene is possibly TRBD1 (5 bases). The CDR3 consists of 14 residues. Germline V gives CDR1 MNHEY, CDR2 SMNVEV (reference sequence). V gave up 3 bases and J gave up 4 bases, with 10 bases separating them. The CDR3 sequence is CASSLQQEKNIQYF. Written as DNA, the CDR3 is TGTGCCAGCAGTTTGCAACAGGAGAAAAACATTCAGTACTTC.

V is TRBV20-1 and J is TRBJ2-3, with a weak D call TRBD2 (5 bases). V dropped 3 bases and J dropped 1 base, with 8 bases sitting between them. CDR1 DFQATT and CDR2 SNEGSKA come from the germline V gene (reference sequence). CDR3 length equals 13 residues. CDR3 nucleotides: TGCAGTGCTAGTGAGGGAGGCACAGATACGCAGTATTTT. Translating it yields CSASEGGTDTQYF.

J is TRBJ2-3 and V is TRBV5-1, with D maybe TRBD2 (6 bases). With 3 bases removed from V and 2 bases from J, the gap between germline ends came to 10 bases. The germline gives CDR1 SGHRS, CDR2 YFSETQ. CDR3 length equals 14 residues. DNA of the CDR3: TGCGCCAGCAGCTGGGGGACTTCCACAGATACGCAGTATTTT. Encoded protein: CASSWGTSTDTQYF.

The chain couples TRBV29-1 to TRBJ2-7; 8 nucleotides match TRBD2. Germline V lookup: CDR1 SQVTM, CDR2 ANQGSEA. V shed 4 bases and J 3 bases; nucleotides not matched to a gene: 8. The CDR3 is made up of 14 amino acids. DNA for the CDR3: TGCAGCGTTGGAAAGGCGGGGGGAAACTACGAGCAGTACTTC. Translated, it gives CSVGKAGGNYEQYF.

The rearrangement uses TRBV11-2 and TRBJ2-1; possibly TRBD1 for D (5 bases). V gave up 1 base and J gave up 2 bases, with 12 bases separating them. Germline V gives CDR1 SGHAT, CDR2 FQNNGV. There are 16 residues in the CDR3. The DNA for the CDR3 is TGTGCCAGCAGCTTAGGGGTAGGGGCGGCCTACAATGAGCAGTTCTTC. It specifies CASSLGVGAAYNEQFF.

This chain connects TRBV19 to TRBJ2-1; D gene unclear. Germline V lookup: CDR1 LNHDA, CDR2 SQIVND (reference sequence). The V end lost 3 bases, the J end lost 8 bases, and 8 bases lay between the germline ends. This CDR3 is 12 amino acids long. The CDR3 nucleotides are TGTGCCAGTAGTATCCAGTTACATGAGCAGTTCTTC. Translation gives CASSIQLHEQFF.

The chain links TRBV7-6 to TRBJ2-2; D is uncertain. CDR1 and CDR2 (germline): SGHVS, FNYEAQ. The CDR3 has 15 amino acids. V was shortened by 4 bases and J by 0 bases, with 9 bases between the two germline ends. The chain's CDR3 is CASSSRLTNTGELFF. Here the CDR3 DNA reads TGTGCCAGCAGCTCTCGACTTACGAACACCGGGGAGCTGTTTTTT.